Listed below are T cell receptor beta chains from one sample, sequenced in a study of OX40 agonist ivuxolimab in advanced cancers. Data came from immunoSEQ multiplex PCR; TCRdb stores just in-frame clones and leaves some out. The sample holds about 60,000 clones, more than 80% seen once. The sequencing here drew on CD4+ or CD8+ T cells sorted from blood, taken in a trial of the OX40 agonist ivuxolimab. These TCRs come from an adult with an advanced solid tumor such as melanoma, head and neck, liver or kidney cancer. Each CDR3 is given with its conserved first and last residue. D genes are given only for firm matches. Some rows have no size entry. The others give once, few or many, or a class for an expanded clone.

D gene	V gene	J gene	clone size	CDR3 DNA	CDR3 protein
NA	TRBV30	TRBJ1-1	NA	TGTGCCTGGAGCCGACTCAACACTGAAGCTTTCTTT	CAWSRLNTEAFF
NA	TRBV25-1	TRBJ2-5	NA	TGTGCCAGCAGTGATCCAAGGACAGCTCAAGAGACCCAGTACTTC	CASSDPRTAQETQYF
TRBD1	TRBV30	TRBJ1-4	NA	TGTGCCTGGAGGGGACCGGGACAGGGGGAAAAACTGTTTTTT	CAWRGPGQGEKLFF
TRBD2	TRBV10-1	TRBJ2-3	NA	TGCGCCAGCTCAATGTATGGTAGCGGGCGCACAGATACGCAGTATTTT	CASSMYGSGRTDTQYF
TRBD1	TRBV5-6	TRBJ1-1	NA	TGTGCCAGCAGCGCCGGGACAGGGTCCACTGAAGCTTTCTTT	CASSAGTGSTEAFF
TRBD2	TRBV5-1	TRBJ2-1	NA	TGCGCCACCCGACCCGGGACTAGCGCCCTCTCCTACAATGAGCAGTTCTTC	CATRPGTSALSYNEQFF
TRBD1	TRBV5-1	TRBJ1-5	NA	TGCGCCAGCAGCGTAGGACAGGGGGATCAGCCCCAGCATTTT	CASSVGQGDQPQHF
NA	TRBV14	TRBJ2-2	NA	TGTGCCAGCAGCCAAGTACGGCCCCTGAACACCGGGGAGCTGTTTTTT	CASSQVRPLNTGELFF
TRBD1	TRBV5-5	TRBJ1-1	NA	TGTGCCAGCACCAGATTACCGGGACAGTCACCAATGAACACTGAAGCTTTCTTT	CASTRLPGQSPMNTEAFF
TRBD2	TRBV7-8	TRBJ2-7	NA	TGTGCCAGCAGCTTAGGGTGGGGGGGCTCCTACGAGCAGTACTTC	CASSLGWGGSYEQYF
TRBD1	TRBV6-1	TRBJ1-5	once	TGTGCCAGCAGTGAAGTTTGGGACAGGGGTGCGAGTCAGCCCCAGCATTTT	CASSEVWDRGASQPQHF
NA	TRBV2	TRBJ2-3	NA	TGTGCCAGCAGTGGGCAAGCAGATACGCAGTATTTT	CASSGQADTQYF
TRBD2	TRBV30	TRBJ2-7	NA	TGTGCCTGGAGCCCTGAGGTAGCGGGGATCAAGAACGAGCAGTACTTC	CAWSPEVAGIKNEQYF
TRBD1	TRBV28	TRBJ1-1	NA	TGTGCCAGCAGCCCCTCCGGGACAGCGAACACTGAAGCTTTCTTT	CASSPSGTANTEAFF
NA	TRBV19	TRBJ1-1	NA	TGTGCCAGTAGTTCGCAGAGGAACACTGAAGCTTTCTTT	CASSSQRNTEAFF
TRBD1	TRBV6-5	TRBJ1-6	NA	TGTGCCAGCGGGACAGGGAACTCCTATAATTCACCCCTCCACTTT	CASGTGNSYNSPLHF
TRBD1	TRBV28	TRBJ2-7	NA	TGTGCCATCTTGCCGAGGGGGCTGTCTGTTTACGAGCAGTACTTC	CAILPRGLSVYEQYF
NA	TRBV11-2	TRBJ2-1	NA	TGTGCCAGCAGCCGTCTGGTCGCTGGGAATACAGACTCCTACAATGAGCAGTTCTTC	CASSRLVAGNTDSYNEQFF
TRBD1	TRBV11-2	TRBJ1-3	NA	TGTGCCAGCAGCTTAGATCGGGGGACAGGCCTGGGGAGTAGAAACACCATATATTTT	CASSLDRGTGLGSRNTIYF
TRBD2	TRBV6-4	TRBJ2-3	NA	TGTGCCAGCAGTGACTCCTCGGGGGGGCCAGATACGCAGTATTTT	CASSDSSGGPDTQYF
NA	TRBV6-1	TRBJ2-3	NA	TGTGCCAGCAGAGCCAGGGAAACCTTCGATACGCAGTATTTT	CASRARETFDTQYF
NA	TRBV2	TRBJ1-2	NA	TGTGCCAGCAGTGAAAAAGAAGCTTCAGGGGGCTACACCTTC	CASSEKEASGGYTF
TRBD1	TRBV18	TRBJ1-3	NA	TGTGCCAGCTCAACGGGACAGCCGCAGACTGGAAACACCATATATTTT	CASSTGQPQTGNTIYF
TRBD2	TRBV5-1	TRBJ2-1	NA	TGCGCCAGCAGCTGGATGACTAGCGGGGGGCCCTACAATGAGCAGTTCTTC	CASSWMTSGGPYNEQFF
TRBD1	TRBV28	TRBJ2-3	NA	TGTGCCAGCAGTTCAGGACAGGGGGGGACAGATACGCAGTATTTT	CASSSGQGGTDTQYF
NA	TRBV6-5	TRBJ2-7	NA	TGTGCCAGCAGTTACGGAGACTCCTCCTACGAGCAGTACTTC	CASSYGDSSYEQYF
NA	TRBV5-6	TRBJ1-1	NA	TGTGCCAGCAGCTTGGGGGTAGGTGGGGTATCGAACACTGAAGCTTTCTTT	CASSLGVGGVSNTEAFF
NA	TRBV5-5	TRBJ1-1	NA	TGTGCCAGCAGCCTGATGCTGAACACTGAAGCTTTCTTT	CASSLMLNTEAFF
NA	TRBV27	TRBJ2-7	NA	TGTGCCAGCAGTTTGGCGCGAACCTACGAGCAGTACTTC	CASSLARTYEQYF
NA	TRBV5-4	TRBJ2-7	NA	TGTGCCAGCAGCGGAGGACTCCCGTTGAGTGAGCAGTACTTC	CASSGGLPLSEQYF
TRBD2	TRBV4-2	TRBJ2-7	NA	TGTGCCAGCAGCCAAGTAGCGGGAGGATCCTACGAGCAGTACTTC	CASSQVAGGSYEQYF
TRBD1	TRBV7-9	TRBJ1-1	few	TGTGCCAGCAGCACCCCCAGAGACAGGGGTTTTATGAACACTGAAGCTTTCTTT	CASSTPRDRGFMNTEAFF
NA	TRBV6-5	TRBJ1-5	NA	TGTGCCAGCAGAAAAGACAGGTTTACGGGTCAGCCCCAGCATTTT	CASRKDRFTGQPQHF
TRBD2	TRBV27	TRBJ2-2	NA	TGTGCCAGCAGTCAGGGACTAGCGGGAGGGAGGAACACCGGGGAGCTGTTTTTT	CASSQGLAGGRNTGELFF
NA	TRBV19	TRBJ1-5	NA	TGTGCCAGTGTAGCCGGGGTTAGCCGTACCAATCAGCCCCAGCATTTT	CASVAGVSRTNQPQHF
TRBD1	TRBV9	TRBJ1-1	NA	TGTGCCAGCAGTGGGACAGGGGGGACTGAAGCTTTCTTT	CASSGTGGTEAFF
NA	TRBV6-6	TRBJ1-1	once	TGTGCCAGCAGTTACTCGATCCCTGACACTGAAGCTTTCTTT	CASSYSIPDTEAFF
NA	TRBV5-1	TRBJ1-1	NA	TGCGCCAGCAGCTCAGGGCCAGGCACTGGGAACACTGAAGCTTTCTTT	CASSSGPGTGNTEAFF
NA	TRBV21-1	TRBJ1-4	NA	TGTGCCAGCAACCCTAACCACGATGAAAAACTGTTTTTT	CASNPNHDEKLFF
TRBD1	TRBV6-6	TRBJ2-5	NA	TGTGCCAGCAGCGCAGGGACAGTACAAGAGACCCAGTACTTC	CASSAGTVQETQYF
TRBD2	TRBV11-2	TRBJ2-7	few	TGTGCCTGCAGCGCCTTTCTGGGGGGGGTAGACTTCTACGAGCAGTACTTC	CACSAFLGGVDFYEQYF
NA	TRBV7-2	TRBJ2-3	NA	TGTGCCAGCAGCTTAGAGCGGTCAGATACGCAGTATTTT	CASSLERSDTQYF
NA	TRBV2	TRBJ2-3	NA	TGTGCCAGCAACGAGGCGGCCAGGCGGCCAGATACGCAGTATTTT	CASNEAARRPDTQYF
NA	TRBV19	TRBJ2-2	NA	TGTGCCAGTAGTACCCCCGGGGGCGAAGCCGGGGAGCTGTTTTTT	CASSTPGGEAGELFF
TRBD1	TRBV7-8	TRBJ2-7	NA	TGTGCCAGCAGCCTCTCAGGGGGCGAGCAGTACTTC	CASSLSGGEQYF
TRBD2	TRBV14	TRBJ2-3	NA	TGTGCCAGCAGCCGGGGGACTAGCGGTCTTGGGGGTACGCAGTATTTT	CASSRGTSGLGGTQYF
TRBD1	TRBV11-2	TRBJ2-1	NA	TGTGCCAGCAGCTTAGGACAGGGACGCAATGAGCAGTTCTTC	CASSLGQGRNEQFF
TRBD1	TRBV7-2	TRBJ2-7	NA	TGTGCCAGCAGCTTAGGTGGGAGACAGGGGTCGTACGAGCAGTACTTC	CASSLGGRQGSYEQYF
TRBD2	TRBV6-1	TRBJ2-1	NA	TGTGCCAGCAGTGGACCCGCCAGCGGGGGCTACAATGAGCAGTTCTTC	CASSGPASGGYNEQFF
NA	TRBV2	TRBJ1-1	few	TGTGCCAGCAGTGACCGCGACATTTCACCTGAAGCTTTCTTT	CASSDRDISPEAFF
NA	TRBV18	TRBJ2-5	NA	TGTGCCAGCTCACGGGGGATTGAGGAGACCCAGTACTTC	CASSRGIEETQYF